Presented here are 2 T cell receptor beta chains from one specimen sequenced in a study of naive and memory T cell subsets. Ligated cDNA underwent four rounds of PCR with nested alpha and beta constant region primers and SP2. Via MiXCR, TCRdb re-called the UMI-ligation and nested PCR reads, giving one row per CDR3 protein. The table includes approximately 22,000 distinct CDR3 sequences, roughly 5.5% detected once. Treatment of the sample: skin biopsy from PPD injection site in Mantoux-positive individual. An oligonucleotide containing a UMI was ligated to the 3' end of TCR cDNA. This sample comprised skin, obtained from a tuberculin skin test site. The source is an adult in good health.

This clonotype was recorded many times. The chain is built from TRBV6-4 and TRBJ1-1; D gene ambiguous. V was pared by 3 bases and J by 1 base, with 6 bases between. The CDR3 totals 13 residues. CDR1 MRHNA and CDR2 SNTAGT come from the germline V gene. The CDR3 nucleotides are TGTGCCAGCAGTGATAAGGGGAACACTGAAGCTTTCTTT. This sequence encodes CASSDKGNTEAFF.

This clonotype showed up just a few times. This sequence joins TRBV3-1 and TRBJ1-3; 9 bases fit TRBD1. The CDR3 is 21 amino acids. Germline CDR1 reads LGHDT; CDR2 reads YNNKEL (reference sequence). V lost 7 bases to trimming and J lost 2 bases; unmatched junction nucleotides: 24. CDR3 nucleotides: TGTGCCAGCACCCCCCCCCACCGCGGGACAGGGTTAAAAAGGGCTGGAAACACCATATATTTT. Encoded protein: CASTPPHRGTGLKRAGNTIYF. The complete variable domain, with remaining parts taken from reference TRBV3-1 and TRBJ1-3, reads DTAVSQTPKYLVTQMGNDKSIKCEQNLGHDTMYWYKQDSKKFLKIMFSYNNKELIINETVPNRFSPKSPDKAHLNLHINSLELGDSAVYFCASTPPHRGTGLKRAGNTIYFGEGSWLTVV.